The sequence of this TCR beta chain was determined in a study of cytomegalovirus exposure and HLA in healthy donors. Donors consisted of healthy bone marrow donors. Whereas donors were nominally healthy upon sampling, unrecorded immune exposures were probable. The junction had 3 bases not matched to a gene; V was cut back by 0 bases and J by 3 bases. The CDR3 is 15 residues long. Germline assignment: CDR1 LGHNA and CDR2 YNFKEQ. Study results and caveats: Follow-up analysis later connected one missense variant in DCLRE1C with trimming of TCR beta V- and J-genes. The listing of 150 to 200 TCR beta chains classed them as cytomegalovirus-associated.

Worth noting for this clone: Its specificity is unknown.

PCR involved 60 Vbeta and 13 Jbeta primers. The assay was immunoSEQ multiplex PCR, and TCRdb's table has in-frame clones only and misses some. Of some 120,000 clones in the sample, 65% to 80% are singletons; the top ten hold over 1%. Sequencing used PBMCs. This TCR came from a human donor in good health. The chain is built from TRBV4-2 and TRBJ2-3; 7 bases fit TRBD2. The CDR3 is CASSQDGEGTDTQYF. CDR3 nucleotide sequence: TGTGCCAGCAGCCAAGATGGGGAGGGGACAGATACGCAGTATTTT.